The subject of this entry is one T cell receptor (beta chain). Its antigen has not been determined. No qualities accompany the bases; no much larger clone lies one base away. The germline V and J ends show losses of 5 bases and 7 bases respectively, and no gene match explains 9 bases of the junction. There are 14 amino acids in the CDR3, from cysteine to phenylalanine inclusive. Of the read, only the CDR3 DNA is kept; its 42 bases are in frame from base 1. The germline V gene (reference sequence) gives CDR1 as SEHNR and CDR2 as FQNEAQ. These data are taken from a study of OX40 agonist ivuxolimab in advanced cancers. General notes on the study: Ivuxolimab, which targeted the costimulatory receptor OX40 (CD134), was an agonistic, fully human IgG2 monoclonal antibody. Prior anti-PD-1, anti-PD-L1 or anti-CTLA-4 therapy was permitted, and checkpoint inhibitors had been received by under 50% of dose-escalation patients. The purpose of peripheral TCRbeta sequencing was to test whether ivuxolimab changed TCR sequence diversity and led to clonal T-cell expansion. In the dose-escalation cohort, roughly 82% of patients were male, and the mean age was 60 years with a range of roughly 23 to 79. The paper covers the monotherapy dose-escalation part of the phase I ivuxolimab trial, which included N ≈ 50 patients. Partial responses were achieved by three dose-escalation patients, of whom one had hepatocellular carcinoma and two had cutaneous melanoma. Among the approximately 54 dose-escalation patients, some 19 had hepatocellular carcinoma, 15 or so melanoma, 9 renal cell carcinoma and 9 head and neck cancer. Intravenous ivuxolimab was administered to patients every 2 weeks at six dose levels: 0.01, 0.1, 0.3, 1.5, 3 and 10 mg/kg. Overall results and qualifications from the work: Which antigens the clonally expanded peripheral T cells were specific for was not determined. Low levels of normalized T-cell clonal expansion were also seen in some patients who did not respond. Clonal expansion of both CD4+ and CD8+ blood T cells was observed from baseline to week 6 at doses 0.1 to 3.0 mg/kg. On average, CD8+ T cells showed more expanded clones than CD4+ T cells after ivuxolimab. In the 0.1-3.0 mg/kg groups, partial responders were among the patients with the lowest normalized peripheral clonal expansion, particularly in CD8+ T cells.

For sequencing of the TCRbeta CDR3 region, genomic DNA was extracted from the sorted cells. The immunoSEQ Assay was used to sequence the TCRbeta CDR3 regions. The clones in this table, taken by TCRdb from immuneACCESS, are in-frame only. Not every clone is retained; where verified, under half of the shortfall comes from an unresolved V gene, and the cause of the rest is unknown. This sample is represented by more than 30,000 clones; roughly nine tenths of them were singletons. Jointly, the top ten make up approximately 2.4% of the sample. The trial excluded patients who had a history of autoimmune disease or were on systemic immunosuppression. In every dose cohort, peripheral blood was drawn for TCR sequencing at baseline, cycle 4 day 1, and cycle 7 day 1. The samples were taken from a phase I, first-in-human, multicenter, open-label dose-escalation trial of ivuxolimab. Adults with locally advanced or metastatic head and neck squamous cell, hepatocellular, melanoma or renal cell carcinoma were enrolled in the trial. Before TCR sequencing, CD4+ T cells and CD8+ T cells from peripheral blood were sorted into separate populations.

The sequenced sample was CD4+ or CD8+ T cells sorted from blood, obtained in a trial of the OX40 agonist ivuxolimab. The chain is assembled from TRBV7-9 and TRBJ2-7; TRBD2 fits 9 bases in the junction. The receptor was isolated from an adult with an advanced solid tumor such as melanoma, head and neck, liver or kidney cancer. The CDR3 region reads CASSLTSSGEEQYF. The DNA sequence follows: TGTGCCAGCAGCCTCACCTCTAGCGGGGAAGAGCAGTACTTC.